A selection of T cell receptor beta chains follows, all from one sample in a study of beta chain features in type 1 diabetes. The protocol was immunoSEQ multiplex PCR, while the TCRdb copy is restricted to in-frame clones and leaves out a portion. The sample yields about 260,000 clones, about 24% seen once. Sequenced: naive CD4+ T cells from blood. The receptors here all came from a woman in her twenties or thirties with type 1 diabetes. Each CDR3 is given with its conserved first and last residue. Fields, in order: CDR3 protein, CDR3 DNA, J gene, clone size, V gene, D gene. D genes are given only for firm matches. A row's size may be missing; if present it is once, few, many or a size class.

CDR3aa: CSVGYSAGGPGEQYF
CDR3nt: TGCAGCGTTGGATACTCGGCGGGAGGGCCGGGAGAGCAGTACTTC
j_gene: TRBJ2-7
abundance: few
v_gene: TRBV29-1
d_gene: TRBD2

CDR3aa: CASSYSALAGLNEQYF
CDR3nt: TGTGCCAGCAGTTACTCTGCACTAGCGGGATTAAACGAGCAGTACTTC
j_gene: TRBJ2-7
abundance: .
v_gene: TRBV6-5
d_gene: TRBD2

CDR3aa: CASSRGIADTQYF
CDR3nt: TGTGCCAGCAGCCGAGGTATAGCAGATACGCAGTATTTT
j_gene: TRBJ2-3
abundance: few
v_gene: TRBV7-3
d_gene: .

CDR3aa: CASSKASGSTNEQFF
CDR3nt: TGTGCCAGCAGCAAAGCTAGCGGGAGTACCAATGAGCAGTTCTTC
j_gene: TRBJ2-1
abundance: few
v_gene: TRBV7-2
d_gene: TRBD2

CDR3aa: CASSSQGATNEKLFF
CDR3nt: TGTGCCAGCAGTAGCCAGGGGGCAACTAATGAAAAACTGTTTTTT
j_gene: TRBJ1-4
abundance: .
v_gene: TRBV6-5
d_gene: TRBD1

CDR3aa: CASSPRQGAYEQYF
CDR3nt: TGTGCCAGCAGCCCCAGACAGGGGGCCTACGAGCAGTACTTC
j_gene: TRBJ2-7
abundance: few
v_gene: TRBV9
d_gene: TRBD1

CDR3aa: CASSQTLQGEAFF
CDR3nt: TGTGCCAGCAGCCAAACTTTACAGGGTGAAGCTTTCTTT
j_gene: TRBJ1-1
abundance: once
v_gene: TRBV14
d_gene: .

CDR3aa: CASAKAGTGFDEQYF
CDR3nt: TGTGCCAGCGCCAAGGCCGGGACAGGGTTCGACGAGCAGTACTTC
j_gene: TRBJ2-7
abundance: .
v_gene: TRBV2
d_gene: TRBD1

CDR3aa: CASSLVGTDSYEQYF
CDR3nt: TGCGCCAGCAGCTTGGTTGGGACAGACTCCTACGAGCAGTACTTC
j_gene: TRBJ2-7
abundance: .
v_gene: TRBV5-1
d_gene: TRBD1

CDR3aa: CAGRESGTGELFF
CDR3nt: TGTGCCGGGCGGGAGTCGGGCACCGGGGAGCTGTTTTTT
j_gene: TRBJ2-2
abundance: .
v_gene: TRBV6-1
d_gene: TRBD2

CDR3aa: CASLTPGNQPQHF
CDR3nt: TGTGCCAGCCTTACACCAGGCAATCAGCCCCAGCATTTT
j_gene: TRBJ1-5
abundance: few
v_gene: TRBV21-1
d_gene: .

CDR3aa: CSVVGIVTETQYF
CDR3nt: TGCAGCGTTGTGGGCATAGTAACCGAGACCCAGTACTTC
j_gene: TRBJ2-5
abundance: .
v_gene: TRBV29-1
d_gene: .

CDR3aa: CASGRLVEQYF
CDR3nt: TGTGCCAGCGGCAGGCTGGTAGAGCAGTACTTC
j_gene: TRBJ2-7
abundance: few
v_gene: TRBV28
d_gene: .

CDR3aa: CAISPTSGRAGETQYF
CDR3nt: TGTGCCATCAGCCCGACTAGCGGGAGGGCCGGGGAGACCCAGTACTTC
j_gene: TRBJ2-5
abundance: few
v_gene: TRBV10-3
d_gene: TRBD2

CDR3aa: CASSPLSERKNIQYF
CDR3nt: TGTGCCAGCAGCCCTCTCTCGGAGCGGAAAAACATTCAGTACTTC
j_gene: TRBJ2-4
abundance: few
v_gene: TRBV14
d_gene: .

CDR3aa: CAWSVGLAPDTQYF
CDR3nt: TGTGCCTGGAGTGTGGGACTAGCGCCCGATACGCAGTATTTT
j_gene: TRBJ2-3
abundance: .
v_gene: TRBV30
d_gene: TRBD2

CDR3aa: CATRGGETQETQYF
CDR3nt: TGTGCCACCAGAGGAGGAGAGACCCAAGAGACCCAGTACTTC
j_gene: TRBJ2-5
abundance: .
v_gene: TRBV18
d_gene: .

CDR3aa: CAWTEGYYQETQYF
CDR3nt: TGTGCCTGGACAGAGGGCTATTACCAAGAGACCCAGTACTTC
j_gene: TRBJ2-5
abundance: .
v_gene: TRBV30
d_gene: .

CDR3aa: CASSEGWLAGIQYF
CDR3nt: TGTGCCAGCAGTGAAGGTTGGCTAGCCGGCATTCAGTACTTC
j_gene: TRBJ2-4
abundance: few
v_gene: TRBV6-1
d_gene: .

CDR3aa: CASSHLRGQGTSQAFF
CDR3nt: TGTGCCAGCAGTCACCTCAGAGGACAGGGGACTTCCCAAGCTTTCTTT
j_gene: TRBJ1-1
abundance: few
v_gene: TRBV6-6
d_gene: TRBD1

CDR3aa: CSVRTGSDYGYTF
CDR3nt: TGCAGCGTTAGGACAGGATCCGACTATGGCTACACCTTC
j_gene: TRBJ1-2
abundance: few
v_gene: TRBV29-1
d_gene: TRBD1

CDR3aa: CASSTGQPETQYF
CDR3nt: TGTGCCAGCAGTACGGGACAGCCAGAGACCCAGTACTTC
j_gene: TRBJ2-5
abundance: .
v_gene: TRBV6-5
d_gene: TRBD1

CDR3aa: CASSFQGAGTQYF
CDR3nt: TGTGCCAGCAGCTTCCAGGGAGCGGGAACCCAGTACTTC
j_gene: TRBJ2-5
abundance: .
v_gene: TRBV13
d_gene: TRBD2

CDR3aa: CSVAEAYYGYTF
CDR3nt: TGCAGCGTTGCTGAGGCCTACTATGGCTACACCTTC
j_gene: TRBJ1-2
abundance: few
v_gene: TRBV29-1
d_gene: .

CDR3aa: CASSLVVAGNIQYF
CDR3nt: TGCGCCAGCAGCTTGGTGGTAGCGGGAAACATTCAGTACTTC
j_gene: TRBJ2-4
abundance: few
v_gene: TRBV5-1
d_gene: TRBD2

CDR3aa: CASSGAGVGYTF
CDR3nt: TGTGCCAGCAGTGGGGCAGGGGTTGGCTACACCTTC
j_gene: TRBJ1-2
abundance: few
v_gene: TRBV11-2
d_gene: .

CDR3aa: CASSILQAGEVYEQYF
CDR3nt: TGTGCCAGTAGTATTCTGCAGGCGGGAGAGGTCTACGAGCAGTACTTC
j_gene: TRBJ2-7
abundance: few
v_gene: TRBV19
d_gene: TRBD2

CDR3aa: CASSLSSATEAFF
CDR3nt: TGTGCCAGCAGCTTAAGTAGTGCCACTGAAGCTTTCTTT
j_gene: TRBJ1-1
abundance: .
v_gene: TRBV7-2
d_gene: .

CDR3aa: CASRMGGQETQYF
CDR3nt: TGTGCCAGCAGGATGGGGGGTCAGGAGACCCAGTACTTC
j_gene: TRBJ2-5
abundance: .
v_gene: TRBV28
d_gene: .

CDR3aa: CASSYRGLAGYNEQFF
CDR3nt: TGTGCCAGCAGTTACCGCGGACTAGCGGGATACAATGAGCAGTTCTTC
j_gene: TRBJ2-1
abundance: .
v_gene: TRBV6-5
d_gene: TRBD2

CDR3aa: CASSYGVGGEETQYF
CDR3nt: TGTGCCAGCAGTTACGGGGTAGGGGGAGAGGAGACCCAGTACTTC
j_gene: TRBJ2-5
abundance: few
v_gene: TRBV6-6
d_gene: .

CDR3aa: CSETGASYNEQFF
CDR3nt: TGCAGCGAAACAGGAGCCTCCTACAATGAGCAGTTCTTC
j_gene: TRBJ2-1
abundance: few
v_gene: TRBV29-1
d_gene: .

CDR3aa: CASSPPQGLGYTF
CDR3nt: TGTGCCAGCTCACCACCGCAGGGTTTAGGCTACACCTTC
j_gene: TRBJ1-2
abundance: .
v_gene: TRBV18
d_gene: .

CDR3aa: CASSIDFAGYEQYF
CDR3nt: TGTGCCAGTAGTATAGATTTTGCGGGCTACGAGCAGTACTTC
j_gene: TRBJ2-7
abundance: .
v_gene: TRBV19
d_gene: .

CDR3aa: CSVESLSHGELFF
CDR3nt: TGCAGCGTTGAAAGCCTATCCCACGGGGAGCTGTTTTTT
j_gene: TRBJ2-2
abundance: .
v_gene: TRBV29-1
d_gene: .

CDR3aa: CSVDSQREYNEQFF
CDR3nt: TGCAGCGTTGATTCTCAGCGGGAGTACAATGAGCAGTTCTTC
j_gene: TRBJ2-1
abundance: .
v_gene: TRBV29-1
d_gene: TRBD2

CDR3aa: CASSLNEGNTEAFF
CDR3nt: TGTGCCAGCAGCTTAAATGAGGGGAACACTGAAGCTTTCTTT
j_gene: TRBJ1-1
abundance: .
v_gene: TRBV7-3
d_gene: .

CDR3aa: CASSVAGLLFEQYF
CDR3nt: TGTGCCAGCAGCGTAGCGGGACTACTTTTCGAGCAGTACTTC
j_gene: TRBJ2-7
abundance: few
v_gene: TRBV9
d_gene: TRBD2

CDR3aa: CASSPGLAGVYEQFF
CDR3nt: TGTGCCAGCAGCCCTGGACTAGCGGGAGTTTATGAGCAGTTCTTC
j_gene: TRBJ2-1
abundance: once
v_gene: TRBV27
d_gene: TRBD2

CDR3aa: CASKRETEAFF
CDR3nt: TGTGCCAGCAAGCGGGAGACTGAAGCTTTCTTT
j_gene: TRBJ1-1
abundance: few
v_gene: TRBV2
d_gene: .

CDR3aa: CASSPRDRRYGYTF
CDR3nt: TGTGCCAGCTCACCTAGGGACAGAAGATATGGCTACACCTTC
j_gene: TRBJ1-2
abundance: few
v_gene: TRBV18
d_gene: TRBD1

CDR3aa: CASSLAGRINEQFF
CDR3nt: TGTGCCAGCAGCTTAGCGGGCAGGATCAATGAGCAGTTCTTC
j_gene: TRBJ2-1
abundance: .
v_gene: TRBV7-9
d_gene: .

CDR3aa: CASSQGASSYNEQFF
CDR3nt: TGTGCCAGCAGCCAAGGGGCGAGCTCCTACAATGAGCAGTTCTTC
j_gene: TRBJ2-1
abundance: .
v_gene: TRBV14
d_gene: .

CDR3aa: CASSPRWTSGVVQETQYF
CDR3nt: TGTGCCAGCAGCCCCCGGTGGACTAGCGGGGTAGTGCAAGAGACCCAGTACTTC
j_gene: TRBJ2-5
abundance: few
v_gene: TRBV7-2
d_gene: TRBD2

CDR3aa: CASSPDRATDTQYF
CDR3nt: TGTGCCAGCTCACCTGACAGGGCCACAGATACGCAGTATTTT
j_gene: TRBJ2-3
abundance: .
v_gene: TRBV18
d_gene: TRBD1

CDR3aa: CASTQSNQPQHF
CDR3nt: TGTGCCAGTACCCAGAGCAATCAGCCCCAGCATTTT
j_gene: TRBJ1-5
abundance: .
v_gene: TRBV19
d_gene: .

CDR3aa: CASSDPDRGENGYTF
CDR3nt: TGTGCCAGCAGTGACCCGGACAGGGGGGAAAATGGCTACACCTTC
j_gene: TRBJ1-2
abundance: .
v_gene: TRBV2
d_gene: TRBD1

CDR3aa: CASSPGTSSYNEQFF
CDR3nt: TGTGCCAGCTCACCCGGGACTAGCTCCTACAATGAGCAGTTCTTC
j_gene: TRBJ2-1
abundance: few
v_gene: TRBV18
d_gene: TRBD2

CDR3aa: CASSWRTSEQYF
CDR3nt: TGTGCCAGCAGCTGGAGGACTAGCGAGCAGTACTTC
j_gene: TRBJ2-7
abundance: few
v_gene: TRBV7-9
d_gene: TRBD2

CDR3aa: CASSEGLAGAGEQYF
CDR3nt: TGTGCCAGCAGTGAGGGACTAGCGGGAGCTGGCGAGCAGTACTTC
j_gene: TRBJ2-7
abundance: .
v_gene: TRBV2
d_gene: TRBD2

CDR3aa: CASSDRMNEQFF
CDR3nt: TGTGCCAGCTCTGACAGGATGAATGAGCAGTTCTTC
j_gene: TRBJ2-1
abundance: few
v_gene: TRBV18
d_gene: .

CDR3aa: CASSLKISGRGNEQFF
CDR3nt: TGTGCCAGCAGCTTAAAGATTAGCGGGAGAGGTAATGAGCAGTTCTTC
j_gene: TRBJ2-1
abundance: few
v_gene: TRBV7-2
d_gene: TRBD2

CDR3aa: CASSQYKGRNEQYF
CDR3nt: TGTGCCAGCAGTCAGTATAAGGGGAGGAACGAGCAGTACTTC
j_gene: TRBJ2-7
abundance: few
v_gene: TRBV28
d_gene: .

CDR3aa: CASSIDGLAGEIEQYF
CDR3nt: TGTGCCAGTAGTATAGATGGCCTAGCGGGAGAGATCGAGCAGTACTTC
j_gene: TRBJ2-7
abundance: .
v_gene: TRBV19
d_gene: TRBD2